The 22 T cell receptor beta chains below all came from one sample that was sequenced in a study of T cells in Graves' hyperthyroidism and ophthalmopathy. Amplified regions were TCR beta CDR3 sequences from RNA transcripts. First-round RT-PCR of the TCR CDR3 relied on the HTBI primer set. A single record per CDR3 protein comes from TCRdb applying MiXCR to the multiplex PCR reads. In the table there are nearly 600,000 distinct CDR3 sequences, approximately 15% of which are singletons. The sample taken for sequencing was blood. The receptors were sampled from a woman aged 18-30 years with Graves' ophthalmopathy.

The V gene is TRBV6-1, the J gene TRBJ2-5; 7 nucleotides match TRBD1. Germline CDR1 is MNHNS and CDR2 is SASEGT. The J segment lost 13 bases and the V segment lost 6 bases, leaving 11 bases of the junction unmatched. The CDR3 consists of 12 residues. The CDR3 region has the DNA TGTGCCAGCAGGGTAGAACGGGACAGCTGGTACTTC. The encoded protein is CASRVERDSWYF.

This clonotype was detected ten times or more. V is TRBV28 and J is TRBJ1-2, with D possibly being TRBD1 (6 bases). The ends were cut back, 5 bases at V and 8 bases at J, with 18 bases in the middle. This CDR3 comprises 14 residues. CDR1 and CDR2 from the germline V gene are MDHEN and SYDVKM. The CDR3 bases are TGTGCCAGCAGTCCGGTACAGGGCTATGGGGGCTACACCTTC. This codes for CASSPVQGYGGYTF.

V is TRBV7-8 and J is TRBJ2-7, with D possibly being TRBD1 (7 bases). V was shortened by 5 bases and J by 6 bases, with 23 bases between the two germline ends. Germline CDR1 SGHVS, CDR2 FQNEAQ. The CDR3 extends over 16 amino acids. The CDR3 loop is CASSQGGTALFGEQYF. The CDR3 DNA follows: TGTGCCAGCAGCCAAGGCGGGACAGCCCTCTTTGGCGAGCAGTACTTC.

The table lists this clonotype with many counts. CDR3 region: CASSFAGDSYEQYF. The CDR3, as DNA: TGTGCCAGCAGCTTCGCGGGGGACTCCTACGAGCAGTACTTC. The genes are TRBV11-3 and TRBJ2-7; 7 bases match TRBD2. Germline V gene lookup returns CDR1 SGHNT and CDR2 YENEEA. The CDR3 is 14 residues long. Trimming removed 3 bases from V and 0 bases from J; junction bases left unmatched: 2.

This clonotype came up a few times. The chain combines TRBV4-3 with TRBJ2-7; 8 bases fit TRBD2. V shed 0 bases, J shed 5 bases, and the junction held 6 bases outside the gene matches. There are 15 residues in the CDR3. The germline V gene encodes CDR1 LGHNA and CDR2 YSLEER. CDR3 DNA: TGCGCCAGCAGCCAAGAACGGACTAGCAACCACGAGCAGTACTTC. Translating gives CASSQERTSNHEQYF.

On this clonotype: Given a much more abundant clone one base away, this may be a read error. DNA of the CDR3: TGCGCCAGCAGCTTGGAAGGGGTTGGTCAGCCCAAGCATTTT. Its translation is CASSLEGVGQPKHF. The chain is built from TRBV5-1 and TRBJ1-5; TRBD1 might be the D (5 bases). Germline CDR1 SGHRS, CDR2 YFSETQ. This CDR3 comprises 14 residues.

About this clonotype: This may come from a read error, since a much larger clone is one base off. The gene calls are TRBV28 and TRBJ1-5, with 7 bases identical to TRBD1. CDR1 and CDR2 (germline): MDHEN, SYDVKM. J gave up 5 bases and V 3 bases, and 1 base lay outside the gene matches. The CDR3 covers 13 residues. The chain's CDR3 is CASSLTGYQPQHF. DNA of the CDR3: TGTGCCAGCAGTTTGACAGGGTATCAGCCCCAGCATTTT.

This clonotype occurred a few times. The chain employs TRBV9 and TRBJ2-3; 9 nucleotides line up with TRBD1. Germline CDR1 SGDLS, CDR2 YYNGEE. Losses at the gene ends were 1 base for V and 5 bases for J; bases not matched to a gene: 5. The CDR3 spans 15 residues. The CDR3 nucleotides are TGTGCCAGCAGCGTACAGACAGGGGGGGAAGATACGCAGTATTTT. Its translation is CASSVQTGGEDTQYF.

This clonotype was seen a few times. The V call is TRBV28, the J call TRBJ2-7, with D possibly TRBD1 on 7 matching bases. Between the trimmed V and J ends, which lost 5 bases and 5 bases, there was a span of 16 bases. The CDR3 spans 14 residues. The germline gives CDR1 MDHEN, CDR2 SYDVKM. The CDR3 protein is CASSLAEGADEQYF. The CDR3 DNA is TGTGCCAGCAGTCTGGCGGAGGGGGCGGACGAGCAGTACTTC.

The chain uses TRBV6-2 or TRBV6-3 and TRBJ2-1, with 12 bases matching TRBD2. The CDR3 has 17 residues. Looked up from germline, CDR1 is MNHEY and CDR2 is SVGEGT. Trimming at V came to 8 bases and at J to 6 bases, leaving 14 bases not matched to a gene. In nucleotides, the CDR3 is TGTGCCAGCTGGGCTAGCGGGAGGGCCACAAAATCCAATGAGCAGTTCTTC. This encodes CASWASGRATKSNEQFF.

This clonotype was observed a handful of times. The genes are TRBV7-9 and TRBJ1-1; 7 bases agree with TRBD1. This CDR3 region has 15 residues. CDR1 and CDR2 (germline): SEHNR, FQNEAQ (reference sequence). V lost 2 bases, J lost 6 bases, and 9 bases stayed unmatched. The CDR3 loop is CASSLLKGGEPEAFF. The CDR3 DNA is TGTGCCAGCAGCTTATTGAAAGGGGGCGAACCTGAAGCTTTCTTT.

Many counts were recorded for this clonotype. The rearrangement joins TRBV11-1 to TRBJ2-5, with TRBD2 matching over 12 bases. The CDR3 totals 16 residues. Losses at the gene ends were 4 bases for V and 4 bases for J; bases not matched to a gene: 7. In germline, CDR1 is SGHAT, CDR2 FQDESV (reference sequence). The CDR3 reads CASSSMPGLAGETQYF. CDR3 DNA sequence: TGTGCCAGCAGCTCAATGCCGGGACTAGCGGGAGAGACCCAGTACTTC.

As regards this clonotype: A much larger clonotype is one base distant, so this may be a read error. The chain is built from TRBV9 and TRBJ2-3; 14 nucleotides agree with TRBD2. J gave up 6 bases and V 2 bases, and 2 bases lay outside the gene matches. CDR1 SGDLS and CDR2 YYNGEE come from the germline V gene. This CDR3 spans 15 amino acids. The CDR3 spells CASSVGTSGSDTQYF. CDR3 DNA: TGTGCCAGCAGCGTCGGGACTAGCGGGAGCGATACGCAGTATTTT.

This clonotype was seen ten or more times. The rearrangement uses TRBV20-1 and TRBJ2-5, with D hard to call. Germline assignment: CDR1 DFQATT and CDR2 SNEGSKA (reference sequence). V lost 6 bases, J lost 2 bases, and 16 bases lay in between. The CDR3 totals 14 residues. The CDR3 reads CSARIFHAQETQYF. The CDR3 DNA sequence: TGCAGTGCCAGAATCTTTCATGCGCAAGAGACCCAGTACTTC.

Many counts were recorded for this clonotype. This chain connects TRBV11-2 to TRBJ2-5; D gene uncertain. V was pared by 4 bases and J by 2 bases, with 17 bases between. The CDR3 is 16 amino acids. Looked up from germline, CDR1 is SGHAT and CDR2 is FQNNGV. Here the CDR3 reads CASSWSVIGIQETQYF. The CDR3 coding sequence is TGTGCCAGCAGCTGGAGTGTGATCGGAATACAAGAGACCCAGTACTTC.

This clonotype was recorded at least ten times. The chain links TRBV7-2 to TRBJ2-3, with 7 nucleotides matching TRBD2. After removal of 1 base from V and 5 bases from J, the junction contained 6 bases not matched to a gene. This CDR3 has 15 amino acids. The germline V gene has CDR1 SGHTA and CDR2 FQGNSA. The CDR3 bases are TGTGCCAGCAGCTTAGGTGGACTAGAAGGAGATACGCAGTATTTT. This encodes CASSLGGLEGDTQYF.

This clonotype has ten or more counts. This rearrangement joins TRBV18 to TRBJ2-1; unclear D gene. Germline loops: CDR1 KGHSH, CDR2 LQKENI. V was trimmed by 3 bases and J by 5 bases, leaving 11 bases between them. CDR3 size: 14 residues. CDR3 sequence reads: CASSPPSVDNEQFF. CDR3 nucleotide sequence: TGTGCCAGCTCACCCCCTTCGGTCGACAATGAGCAGTTCTTC.

The table lists this clonotype with a few counts. This chain connects TRBV6-6 to TRBJ1-5; D perhaps matches TRBD1 (5 bases). CDR3 length equals 15 residues. Germline V gives CDR1 MNHNY, CDR2 SVGAGI (reference sequence). V lost 0 bases and J lost 9, with 15 bases in between. In DNA form, the CDR3 reads TGTGCCAGCAGTTACTCGCGGGACGGCACTGGGCCCCAGCATTTT. It specifies CASSYSRDGTGPQHF.

This clonotype was seen at least ten times. This chain joins TRBV12-3 or TRBV12-4 and TRBJ2-7, with D possibly being TRBD1 or TRBD2 (5 bases each). The CDR3 consists of 14 residues. V lost 6 bases and J 2 bases, leaving 14 bases between the germline ends. This CDR3 is CASSDPGTAYEQYF. CDR3 coding DNA: TGTGCCAGCAGCGACCCCGGGACCGCCTACGAGCAGTACTTC.

This clonotype occurred many times. This chain connects TRBV14 to TRBJ1-1; no clear D. The germline V gene has CDR1 SGHDN and CDR2 FVKESK. Trimming removed 1 base at V and 1 base at J, with 13 bases between. The CDR3 is 16 residues long. The CDR3 DNA reads as TGTGCCAGCAGCCAAGCAAGGGTCTTCTCGAACACTGAAGCTTTCTTT. Its protein is CASSQARVFSNTEAFF.

The chain couples TRBV7-9 to TRBJ2-1; D gene unclear. The CDR3 consists of 17 residues. Trimming cost V 0 bases and J 8 bases, with 20 bases left between them. Germline values: CDR1 SEHNR, CDR2 FQNEAQ (reference sequence). The DNA for the CDR3 is TGTGCCAGCAGCTTAGCGTCCCGGCTAGAAAGAGTGGATGAGCAGTTCTTC. Translation: CASSLASRLERVDEQFF.

This sequence joins TRBV6-4 and TRBJ2-2; D perhaps matches TRBD1 (6 bases). Trimming pared 3 bases from V and 4 bases from J, leaving 9 bases between. There are 14 residues in the CDR3. Germline lookup yields CDR1 MRHNA and CDR2 SNTAGT. The CDR3 region is CASSDQGFTGELFF. CDR3 sequence (DNA): TGTGCCAGCAGTGATCAGGGGTTCACCGGGGAGCTGTTTTTT.